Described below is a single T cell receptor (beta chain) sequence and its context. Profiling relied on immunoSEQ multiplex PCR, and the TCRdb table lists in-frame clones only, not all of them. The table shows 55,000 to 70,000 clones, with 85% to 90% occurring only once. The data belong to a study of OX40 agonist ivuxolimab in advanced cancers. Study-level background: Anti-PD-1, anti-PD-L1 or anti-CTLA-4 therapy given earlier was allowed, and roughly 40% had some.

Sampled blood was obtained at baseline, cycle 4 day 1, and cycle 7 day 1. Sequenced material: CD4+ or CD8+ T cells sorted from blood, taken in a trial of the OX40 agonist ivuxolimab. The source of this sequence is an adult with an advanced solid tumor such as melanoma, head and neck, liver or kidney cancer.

The CDR3 sequence: CASSWTGDQETQYF. In DNA, the CDR3 is TGTGCCAGCAGCTGGACAGGGGACCAAGAGACCCAGTACTTC. The V gene is TRBV11-2, the J gene TRBJ2-5; 9 positions match TRBD1. CDR1 SGHAT and CDR2 FQNNGV come from the germline V gene. V dropped 4 bases and J dropped 0; count of bases not matched to a gene: 0. This CDR3 has 14 amino acids.